A selection of T cell receptor beta chains follows, all from one sample in a study of T cell responses to AZD1222 COVID-19 vaccine. Assay used: immunoSEQ multiplex PCR; TCRdb lists only in-frame clones, some missing. The sample gives more than 80,000 clones, around 90% of which show up once; about 5% is in the top ten. The sequenced sample was peripheral blood, obtained on day 0 of AZD1222 vaccination. These receptors were obtained from an adult in good health. The CDR3 runs from the conserved cysteine through the conserved F or W. Each record gives: J gene, V gene, CDR3 length, CDR3 protein.

J: TRBJ2-7; V: TRBV7-3; length: 12; CDR3: CASSSRFGEQYF
J: TRBJ1-1; V: TRBV27; length: 14; CDR3: CASRPGGKGTEAFF
J: TRBJ1-1; V: TRBV18; length: 14; CDR3: CASSGGVGNTEAFF
J: TRBJ1-3; V: TRBV7-2; length: 15; CDR3: CASSAQPYSGNTIYF
J: TRBJ2-1; V: TRBV9; length: 12; CDR3: CASSASYNEQFF
J: TRBJ2-5; V: TRBV21-1; length: 15; CDR3: CASTTPTGGQETQYF
J: TRBJ1-1; V: TRBV27; length: 16; CDR3: CASSPRTGGTETEAFF
J: TRBJ2-7; V: TRBV9; length: 14; CDR3: CASSVGDTLREQYF
J: TRBJ1-1; V: TRBV10-1; length: 15; CDR3: CASSPSRGLNTEAFF
J: TRBJ2-5; V: TRBV5-1; length: 18; CDR3: CASSLRVTGGYHQETQYF
J: TRBJ2-7; V: TRBV18; length: 15; CDR3: CASSPQGQVNYEQYF